This TCR beta chain was profiled in a study of T cells in Graves' hyperthyroidism and ophthalmopathy. What was amplified from RNA transcripts were TCR beta CDR3 regions. The TCR CDR3 was amplified in a first-round RT-PCR using the HTBI primer set. TCRdb re-analysed the multiplex PCR reads in MiXCR, keeping a single row per CDR3 protein. The profile covers approximately 400,000 distinct CDR3 sequences, with roughly 13% appearing a single time and 11% taken by the ten largest. Thyroid ultrasound, orbital computed tomography, clinical symptoms, and serum thyroxine and TRAb underpinned diagnoses. This sample holds PBMCs from roughly 10 ml fresh peripheral blood. The V end was cut by 1 base, the J end by 2 bases, with 12 bases between. CDR1 and CDR2 from the germline V gene are LGHDT and YNNKEL (reference sequence). The length of the CDR3 is 15 residues. In this sample, this clonotype turned up many times.

This TCR was recovered from a woman aged 55-69 years with Graves' hyperthyroidism. V is TRBV3-1 and J is TRBJ2-7, with D tentatively TRBD2 (5 bases). The sequenced sample was blood. CDR3 DNA: TGTGCCAGCAGCCAAGGGCTAGCCAAGGCCTACGAGCAGTACTTC. It codes for CASSQGLAKAYEQYF.